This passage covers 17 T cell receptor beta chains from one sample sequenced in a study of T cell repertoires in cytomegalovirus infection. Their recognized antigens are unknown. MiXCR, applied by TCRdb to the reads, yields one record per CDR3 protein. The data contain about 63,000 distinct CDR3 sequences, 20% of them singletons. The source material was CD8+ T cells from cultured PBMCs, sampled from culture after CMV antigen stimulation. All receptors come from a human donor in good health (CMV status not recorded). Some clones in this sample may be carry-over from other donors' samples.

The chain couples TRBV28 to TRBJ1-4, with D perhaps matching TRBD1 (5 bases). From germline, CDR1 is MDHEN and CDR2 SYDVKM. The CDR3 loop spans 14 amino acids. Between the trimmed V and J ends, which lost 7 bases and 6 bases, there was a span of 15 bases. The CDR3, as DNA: TGTGCCAGCACCATACCGGGGGAGGATGAAAAACTGTTTTTT. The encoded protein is CASTIPGEDEKLFF.

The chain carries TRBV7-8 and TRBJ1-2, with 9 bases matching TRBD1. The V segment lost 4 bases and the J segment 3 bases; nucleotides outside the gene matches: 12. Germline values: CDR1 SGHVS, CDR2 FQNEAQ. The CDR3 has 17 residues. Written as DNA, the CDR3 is TGTGCCAGCAGCTCCTCATCGGGACAGGGTATAGACTATGGCTACACCTTC. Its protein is CASSSSSGQGIDYGYTF.

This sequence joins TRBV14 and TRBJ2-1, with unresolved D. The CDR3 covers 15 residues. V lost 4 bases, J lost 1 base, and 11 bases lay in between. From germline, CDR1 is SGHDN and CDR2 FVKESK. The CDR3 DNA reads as TGTGCCAGCAGCCTCAACCTGGGTTCCTACAATGAGCAGTTCTTC. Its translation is CASSLNLGSYNEQFF. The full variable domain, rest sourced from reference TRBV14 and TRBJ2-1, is EAGVTQFPSHSVIEKGQTVTLRCDPISGHDNLYWYRRVMGKEIKFLLHFVKESKQDESGMPNNRFLAERTGGTYSTLKVQPAELEDSGVYFCASSLNLGSYNEQFFGPGTRLTVL.

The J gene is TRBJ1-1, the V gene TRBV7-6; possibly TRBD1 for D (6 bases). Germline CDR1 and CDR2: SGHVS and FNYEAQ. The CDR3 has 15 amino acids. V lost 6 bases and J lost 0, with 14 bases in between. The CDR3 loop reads CASSNYRGLNTEAFF. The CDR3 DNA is TGTGCCAGCAGTAATTATAGGGGGTTGAACACTGAAGCTTTCTTT.

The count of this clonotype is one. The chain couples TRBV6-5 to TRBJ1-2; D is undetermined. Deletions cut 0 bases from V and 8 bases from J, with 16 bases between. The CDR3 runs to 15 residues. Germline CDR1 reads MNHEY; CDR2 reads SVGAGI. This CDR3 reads CASSYSAGGLGGYTF. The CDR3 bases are TGTGCCAGCAGTTACTCGGCGGGAGGGTTGGGCGGCTACACCTTC.

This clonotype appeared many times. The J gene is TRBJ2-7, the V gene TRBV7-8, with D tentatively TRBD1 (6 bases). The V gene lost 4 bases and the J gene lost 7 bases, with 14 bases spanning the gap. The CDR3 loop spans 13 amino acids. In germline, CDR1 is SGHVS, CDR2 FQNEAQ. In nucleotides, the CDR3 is TGTGCCAGCAGCTCGGGACACCCAGAAGAGCAGTACTTC. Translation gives CASSSGHPEEQYF.

The CDR3 bases are TGCAGTGCTACCCCTCCCTGGGGGGACCACAATCAGCCCCAGCATTTT. This codes for CSATPPWGDHNQPQHF. The J gene is TRBJ1-5, the V gene TRBV20-1; D may be TRBD1 (5 bases). CDR3 length: 16 amino acids. Germline loops: CDR1 DFQATT, CDR2 SNEGSKA (reference sequence). Trimming took 4 bases from V and 3 from J, leaving 19 bases between them.

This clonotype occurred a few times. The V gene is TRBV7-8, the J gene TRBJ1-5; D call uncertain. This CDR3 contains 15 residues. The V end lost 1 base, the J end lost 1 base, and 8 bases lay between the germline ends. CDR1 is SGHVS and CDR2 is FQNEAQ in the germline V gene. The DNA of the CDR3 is TGTGCCAGCAGCTTAGAATGGCAGAGCAATCAGCCCCAGCATTTT. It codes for CASSLEWQSNQPQHF.

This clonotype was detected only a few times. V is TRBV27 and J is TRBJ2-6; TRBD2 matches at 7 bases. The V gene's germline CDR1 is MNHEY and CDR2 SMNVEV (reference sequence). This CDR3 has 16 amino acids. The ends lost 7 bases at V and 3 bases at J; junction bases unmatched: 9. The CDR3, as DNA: TGTGCCAGCAAGTTGATCGGGGGGTTTGGGGCCAACGTCCTGACTTTC. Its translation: CASKLIGGFGANVLTF. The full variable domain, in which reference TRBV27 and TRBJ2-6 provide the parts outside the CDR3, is EAQVTQNPRYLITVTGKKLTVTCSQNMNHEYMSWYRQDPGLGLRQIYYSMNVEVTDKGDVPEGYKVSRKEKRNFPLILESPSPNQTSLYFCASKLIGGFGANVLTFGAGSRLTVL.

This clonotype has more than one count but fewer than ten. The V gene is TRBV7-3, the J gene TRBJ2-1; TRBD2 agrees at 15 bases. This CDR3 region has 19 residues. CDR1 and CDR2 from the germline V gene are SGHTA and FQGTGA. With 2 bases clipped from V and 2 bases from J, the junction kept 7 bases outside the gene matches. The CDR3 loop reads CASSLSGTSGGTTYNEQFF. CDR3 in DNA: TGTGCCAGCAGCTTATCGGGGACTAGCGGGGGGACTACCTACAATGAGCAGTTCTTC.

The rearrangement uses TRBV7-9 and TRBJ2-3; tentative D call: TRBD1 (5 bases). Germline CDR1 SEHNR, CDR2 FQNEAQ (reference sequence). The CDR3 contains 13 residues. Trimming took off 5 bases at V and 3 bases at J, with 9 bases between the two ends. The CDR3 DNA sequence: TGTGCCAGCAGCCCGCAGGGAACAGATACGCAGTATTTT. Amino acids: CASSPQGTDTQYF.

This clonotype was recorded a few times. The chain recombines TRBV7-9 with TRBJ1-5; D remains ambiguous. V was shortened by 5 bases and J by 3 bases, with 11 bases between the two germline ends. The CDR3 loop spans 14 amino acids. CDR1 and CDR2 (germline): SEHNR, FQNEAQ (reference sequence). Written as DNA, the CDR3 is TGTGCCAGCAGCCCCCCGGGAGCCAATCAGCCCCAGCATTTT. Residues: CASSPPGANQPQHF.

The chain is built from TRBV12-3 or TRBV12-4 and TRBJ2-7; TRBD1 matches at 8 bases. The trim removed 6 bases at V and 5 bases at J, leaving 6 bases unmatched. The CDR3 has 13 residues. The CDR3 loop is CASSLTGANEQYF. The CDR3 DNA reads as TGTGCCAGCAGCCTGACAGGGGCCAACGAGCAGTACTTC.

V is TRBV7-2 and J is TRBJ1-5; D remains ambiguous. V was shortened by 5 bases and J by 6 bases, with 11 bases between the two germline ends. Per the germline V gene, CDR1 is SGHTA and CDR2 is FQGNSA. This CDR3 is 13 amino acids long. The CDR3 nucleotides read TGTGCCAGCAGCCCAATAGTGGGTCAGCCCCAGCATTTT. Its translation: CASSPIVGQPQHF. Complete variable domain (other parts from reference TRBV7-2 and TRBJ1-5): GAGVSQSPSNKVTEKGKDVELRCDPISGHTALYWYRQSLGQGLEFLIYFQGNSAPDKSGLPSDRFSAERTGGSVSTLTIQRTQQEDSAVYLCASSPIVGQPQHFGDGTRLSIL.

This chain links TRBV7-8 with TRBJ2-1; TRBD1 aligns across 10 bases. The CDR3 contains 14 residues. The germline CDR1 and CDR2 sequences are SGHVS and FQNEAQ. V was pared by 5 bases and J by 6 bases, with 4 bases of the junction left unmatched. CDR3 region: CASSPGQGPNEQFF. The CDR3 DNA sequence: TGTGCCAGCAGCCCGGGACAGGGGCCCAATGAGCAGTTCTTC.

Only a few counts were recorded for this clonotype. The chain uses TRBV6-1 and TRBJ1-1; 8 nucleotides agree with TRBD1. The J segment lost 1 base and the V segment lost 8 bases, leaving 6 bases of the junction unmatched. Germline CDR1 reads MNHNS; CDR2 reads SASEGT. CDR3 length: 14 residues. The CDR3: CASESTGGNTEAFF. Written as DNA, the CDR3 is TGTGCCAGCGAGAGTACAGGGGGGAACACTGAAGCTTTCTTT.

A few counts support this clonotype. The CDR3 coding sequence is TGCGCCAGCAGTCAGGCGCTGGGGGACTACGAGCAGTACTTC. As protein: CASSQALGDYEQYF. V usage is TRBV10-2 and J usage is TRBJ2-7, with D perhaps matching TRBD1 or TRBD2 (5 bases each). V gave up 5 bases and J gave up 3 bases, with 14 bases separating them. Germline V gene sequence: CDR1 WSHSY, CDR2 SAAADI. This CDR3 has 14 amino acids.